This is a list of T cell receptor beta chains from one sample in a study of cytomegalovirus exposure and HLA in healthy donors. Generated by immunoSEQ multiplex PCR, the TCRdb table keeps only in-frame clones and is missing some. The sample records more than 95,000 clones, around 80% being singletons. Sequenced sample: PBMCs. The receptors were gathered from a female donor in good health and CMV-seronegative. CDR3s include the opening cysteine and the closing phenylalanine or tryptophan. Each record gives: CDR3 protein, CDR3 DNA, clone size, J gene, D gene, V gene. D genes are given only for firm matches. Only some rows state a clone size, as once, few, many or a class for expanded clones.

CASSSGTSGNYEQYF	TGTGCCAGCAGCTCCGGGACTAGCGGGAACTACGAGCAGTACTTC	NA	TRBJ2-7	TRBD2	TRBV5-4
CASSPGGGTGNQPQHF	TGTGCCAGCTCACCTGGGGGGGGCACAGGGAATCAGCCCCAGCATTTT	NA	TRBJ1-5	NA	TRBV18
CASSLAFGPSSEAFF	TGTGCCAGCAGCTTAGCGTTTGGTCCCAGTTCTGAAGCTTTCTTT	NA	TRBJ1-1	NA	TRBV7-8
CASSDSYEQYF	TGTGCCAGCAGCGATTCCTACGAGCAGTACTTC	NA	TRBJ2-7	NA	TRBV7-9
CASSQLGQEGPEAFF	TGCGCCAGCAGTCAGCTTGGGCAGGAGGGACCTGAAGCTTTCTTT	NA	TRBJ1-1	NA	TRBV23-1
CASSVGGHRDNEQFF	TGTGCCAGCAGCGTAGGAGGTCACAGGGACAATGAGCAGTTCTTC	NA	TRBJ2-1	NA	TRBV9
CASTIERGSYEQYF	TGTGCCAGCACAATTGAGCGGGGCTCCTACGAGCAGTACTTC	NA	TRBJ2-7	TRBD2	TRBV2
CASSPWTASYEQYF	TGTGCCAGCAGTCCTTGGACAGCCTCCTACGAGCAGTACTTC	NA	TRBJ2-7	NA	TRBV25-1
CASSPIRGAAYTEAFF	TGTGCCAGCAGTCCCATCCGGGGTGCAGCATACACTGAAGCTTTCTTT	once	TRBJ1-1	NA	TRBV27
CASTPQGGIPSEAFF	TGTGCCAGCACCCCTCAGGGGGGAATACCATCTGAAGCTTTCTTT	NA	TRBJ1-1	TRBD1	TRBV28
CASSTRGPSQYF	TGTGCCAGCAGTACCAGGGGCCCGAGCCAGTACTTC	NA	TRBJ2-5	NA	TRBV6-6
CASSLGGGETQYF	TGCGCCAGCAGCTTGGGCGGGGGAGAGACCCAGTACTTC	NA	TRBJ2-5	TRBD2	TRBV5-1
CASSPLLRMNTEAFF	TGTGCCAGCAGCCCACTCCTTCGCATGAACACTGAAGCTTTCTTT	NA	TRBJ1-1	NA	TRBV6-5
CASSLAQAPRGYEQYF	TGCGCCAGCAGCTTGGCGCAGGCCCCGCGTGGCTACGAGCAGTACTTC	NA	TRBJ2-7	NA	TRBV5-1
CASKPVVGGEKLFF	TGTGCCAGCAAACCGGTCGTGGGGGGTGAAAAACTGTTTTTT	NA	TRBJ1-4	NA	TRBV19
CASSREPVTSGPLYNEQFF	TGTGCCAGCAGCAGGGAGCCTGTGACTAGCGGACCGCTTTACAATGAGCAGTTCTTC	NA	TRBJ2-1	NA	TRBV21-1
CASAGGSRYQPQHF	TGTGCCAGCGCGGGGGGCTCGAGATATCAGCCCCAGCATTTT	NA	TRBJ1-5	NA	TRBV7-2
CASSSHKGSGESEQFF	TGTGCCAGCAGTTCGCACAAAGGGAGCGGGGAGAGTGAGCAGTTCTTC	NA	TRBJ2-1	TRBD2	TRBV27
CASSEGSTLVFREKLFF	TGTGCCAGCAGTGAAGGAAGCACCCTAGTATTTCGGGAAAAACTGTTTTTT	few	TRBJ1-4	NA	TRBV6-1
CASSLSEVGRYTGELFF	TGTGCCAGCAGTTTAAGCGAGGTGGGGAGGTACACCGGGGAGCTGTTTTTT	NA	TRBJ2-2	NA	TRBV27